Sequencing of this TCR beta chain was carried out in a study of metastatic and nonmetastatic thyroid tumors. Before thyroid surgery, none of the patients had received any treatment. In germline, CDR1 is SNHLY, CDR2 FYNNEI. Trimming cost V 3 bases and J 0 bases, with 20 bases left between them. This CDR3 spans 18 amino acids. TCRdb re-clonotyped the PCR reads via MiXCR. The data contain about 5,300 clones, around 30% of them seen just once; the ten biggest clones take up more than 20%. The chain combines TRBV2 with TRBJ1-1, with D perhaps TRBD1 (5 bases). The source material was adjacent normal tissue. The receptor's source is a female donor with papillary thyroid cancer or a benign thyroid nodule (not recorded which). Some clones in this sample may be carry-over from other donors' samples. CDR3 residues: CASSDSLSQGALNTEAFF. The CDR3 bases are TGTGCCAGCAGTGACAGCCTTTCCCAAGGGGCATTGAACACTGAAGCTTTCTTT.